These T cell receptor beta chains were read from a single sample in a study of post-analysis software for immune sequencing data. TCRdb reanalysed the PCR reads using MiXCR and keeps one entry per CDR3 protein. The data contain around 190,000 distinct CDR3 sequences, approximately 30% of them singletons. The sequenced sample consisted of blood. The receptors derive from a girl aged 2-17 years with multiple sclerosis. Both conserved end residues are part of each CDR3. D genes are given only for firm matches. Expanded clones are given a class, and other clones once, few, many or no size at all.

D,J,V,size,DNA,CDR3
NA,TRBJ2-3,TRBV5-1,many,TGCGCCAGCAGCCCCAGCAACGCAGATACGCAGTATTTT,CASSPSNADTQYF
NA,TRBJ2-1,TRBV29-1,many,TGCAGCGTTAAAAGGGGTGGAGGCTCCTACAATGAGCAGTTCTTC,CSVKRGGGSYNEQFF
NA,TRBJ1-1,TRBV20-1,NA,TGCAGTGCTAGTGAGGTGAACACTGAAGCTTTCTTT,CSASEVNTEAFF
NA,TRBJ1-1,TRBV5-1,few,TGCGCCAGCACCATGGTCGGGGGGCGCGGCACTGAAGCTTTCTTT,CASTMVGGRGTEAFF
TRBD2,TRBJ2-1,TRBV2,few,TGTGCCAGCAAGTCTAGCGGGCCTTACAATGAGCAGTTCTTC,CASKSSGPYNEQFF
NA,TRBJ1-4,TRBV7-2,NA,TGTGCCACCACCCCCCGGAGTGGGGCTAATGAAAAACTGTTTTTT,CATTPRSGANEKLFF
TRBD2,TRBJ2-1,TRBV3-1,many,TGTGCCAGCAGCCAAGCGGGTAGCGGGACCTACAATGAGCAGTTCTTC,CASSQAGSGTYNEQFF
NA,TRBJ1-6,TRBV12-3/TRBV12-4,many,TGTGCCAGCAGTTTAACGAATTCACCCCTCCACTTT,CASSLTNSPLHF
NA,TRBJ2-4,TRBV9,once,TGTGCCAGCGGCGTGGGGATAGCCAAAAACATTCAGTACTTC,CASGVGIAKNIQYF
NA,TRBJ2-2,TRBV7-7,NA,TGTGCCAGCAACCCCCAGACGGGTATCGGGGAGCTGTTTTTT,CASNPQTGIGELFF
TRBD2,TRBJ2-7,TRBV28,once,TGTGCCAGCAGTCCTAAGGGACTAGAGACGTACTTC,CASSPKGLETYF
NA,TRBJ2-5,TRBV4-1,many,TGCGCCAGCAGCCAAGATCACAAGACCCAGTACTTC,CASSQDHKTQYF
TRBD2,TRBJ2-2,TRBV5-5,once,TGTGCCAGCAGCTTAAGACTAGCGGGGATCACCGGGGAGCTGTTTTTT,CASSLRLAGITGELFF
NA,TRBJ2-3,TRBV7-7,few,TGTGCCAGCAGCTTTGACAGAACAGATACGCAGTATTTT,CASSFDRTDTQYF
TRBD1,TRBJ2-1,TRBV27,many,TGTGCCACGGGGGCCGGACAGGGGGCTTTCATAAATGAGCAGTTCTTC,CATGAGQGAFINEQFF
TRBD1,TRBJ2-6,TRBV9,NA,TGTGCCAGCAGCGCGGGACAGGGGGGTTCTGGGGCCAACGTCCTGACTTTC,CASSAGQGGSGANVLTF
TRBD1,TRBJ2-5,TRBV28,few,TGTGCCAGCCTACAGACAGGGGGACAAGAGACCCAGTACTTC,CASLQTGGQETQYF
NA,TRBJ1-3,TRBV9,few,TGTGCCAGCAGCGTAGGCGTCTCGACCATATATTTT,CASSVGVSTIYF
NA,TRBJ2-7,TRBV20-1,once,TGCAGTGCTGAGGCGGGGTATCAGACCTACGAGCAGTACTTC,CSAEAGYQTYEQYF
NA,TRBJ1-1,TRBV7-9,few,TGTGCCAGCAGCTCCCGGCAGATGAACACTGAAGCTTTCTTT,CASSSRQMNTEAFF
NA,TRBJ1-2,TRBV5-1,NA,TGCGCCAGCAGCGGAGCGGCCGGTGACTATGGCTACACCTTC,CASSGAAGDYGYTF
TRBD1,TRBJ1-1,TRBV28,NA,TGTGCCAGCAGACGGGACAGGGGATTAGTTGGACGAACTGAAGCTTTCTTT,CASRRDRGLVGRTEAFF